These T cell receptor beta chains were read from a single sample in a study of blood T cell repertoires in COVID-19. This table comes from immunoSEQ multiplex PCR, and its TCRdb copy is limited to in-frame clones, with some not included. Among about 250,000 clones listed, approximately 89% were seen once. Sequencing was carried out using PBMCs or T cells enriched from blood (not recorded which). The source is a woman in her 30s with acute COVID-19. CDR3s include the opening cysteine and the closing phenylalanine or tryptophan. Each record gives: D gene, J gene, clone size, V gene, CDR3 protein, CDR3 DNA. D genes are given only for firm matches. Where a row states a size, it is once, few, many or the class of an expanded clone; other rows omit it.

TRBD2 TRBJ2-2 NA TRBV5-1 CASRREESTGELFF TGCGCCAGCAGGCGGGAGGAGTCCACCGGGGAGCTGTTTTTT
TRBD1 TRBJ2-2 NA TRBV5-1 CASSSQGQGYTGELFF TGCGCCAGCAGCTCCCAGGGACAGGGATATACCGGGGAGCTGTTTTTT
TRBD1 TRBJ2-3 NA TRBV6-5 CASSQGQGKSDTQYF TGTGCCAGCAGTCAGGGACAGGGGAAGTCAGATACGCAGTATTTT
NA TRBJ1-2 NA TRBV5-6 CASSFHPLRTANYGYTF TGTGCCAGCAGCTTTCACCCTTTACGGACAGCGAACTATGGCTACACCTTC
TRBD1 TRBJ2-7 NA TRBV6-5 CASSSYDRGSEYF TGTGCCAGCAGTTCTTATGACAGGGGTTCCGAGTACTTC
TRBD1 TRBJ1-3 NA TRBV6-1 CASSEDRALSYSGNTIYF TGTGCCAGCAGTGAGGACAGGGCCCTGTCCTACTCTGGAAACACCATATATTTT
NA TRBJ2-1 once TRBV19 CASSIGGQNNEQFF TGTGCCAGTAGTATTGGGGGACAAAACAATGAGCAGTTCTTC
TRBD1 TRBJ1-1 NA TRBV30 CAWSRDRGTTEAFF TGTGCCTGGAGCCGGGACAGGGGCACCACTGAAGCTTTCTTT
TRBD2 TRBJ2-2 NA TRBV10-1 CASSESGGRDGELFF TGCGCCAGCAGTGAGTCGGGAGGGCGAGACGGGGAGCTGTTTTTT
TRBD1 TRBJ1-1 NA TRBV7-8 CASSTPGTGDTEAFF TGTGCCAGCAGCACCCCCGGGACAGGCGACACTGAAGCTTTCTTT
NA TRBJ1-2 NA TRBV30 CAWSSLRVYGYTF TGTGCCTGGAGTTCTCTCCGGGTCTATGGCTACACCTTC
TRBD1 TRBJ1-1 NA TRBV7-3 CASSSQGVSEAFF TGTGCCAGCAGCTCGCAGGGGGTGTCTGAAGCTTTCTTT
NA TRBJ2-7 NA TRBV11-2 CASSLEPSAYEQYF TGTGCCAGCAGCTTAGAGCCTAGCGCCTACGAGCAGTACTTC
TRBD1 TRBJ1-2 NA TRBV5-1 CASSVRDRGREDYGYTF TGCGCCAGCAGCGTCCGGGACAGGGGGCGCGAGGATTATGGCTACACCTTC
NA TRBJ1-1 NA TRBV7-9 CASSVSTGEAFF TGTGCCAGCAGCGTATCAACAGGGGAAGCTTTCTTT
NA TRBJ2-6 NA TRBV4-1 CASSQSEQGSGANVLTF TGCGCCAGCAGCCAAAGTGAACAGGGCTCTGGGGCCAACGTCCTGACTTTC
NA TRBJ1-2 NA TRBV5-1 CASSLESRDYGYTF TGCGCCAGCAGCTTGGAGTCCAGGGACTATGGCTACACCTTC
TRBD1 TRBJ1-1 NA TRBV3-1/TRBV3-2 CASSLSDRGGTTEAFF TGTGCCAGCAGCCTTTCGGACAGGGGCGGAACCACTGAAGCTTTCTTT
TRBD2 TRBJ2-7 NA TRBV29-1 CSVGGTSGGYEQYF TGCAGCGTTGGGGGGACTAGCGGGGGCTACGAGCAGTACTTC
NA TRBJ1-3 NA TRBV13 CASSLASKDTRSGNTIYF TGTGCCAGCAGCTTAGCTTCAAAGGACACCCGCTCTGGAAACACCATATATTTT
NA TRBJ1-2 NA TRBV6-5 CASRIDTNYGYTF TGTGCCAGCAGGATAGACACTAACTATGGCTACACCTTC
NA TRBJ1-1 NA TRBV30 CACSRELSTEAFF TGTGCCTGTAGTAGAGAGTTAAGCACTGAAGCTTTCTTT
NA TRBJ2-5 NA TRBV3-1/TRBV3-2 CASSQRRDQETQYF TGTGCCAGCAGCCAACGTCGAGACCAAGAGACCCAGTACTTC
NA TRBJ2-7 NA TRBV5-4 CASSPATGILEQYF TGTGCCAGCAGCCCCGCGACAGGAATATTAGAGCAGTACTTC
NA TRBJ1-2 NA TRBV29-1 CSVELINYGYTF TGCAGCGTTGAATTAATTAACTATGGCTACACCTTC
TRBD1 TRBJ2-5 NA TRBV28 CASSPGGQETQYF TGTGCCAGCAGTCCAGGGGGCCAAGAGACCCAGTACTTC
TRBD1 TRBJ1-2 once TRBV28 CASSSGTGAVGYTF TGTGCCAGCAGTTCCGGGACAGGGGCAGTTGGCTACACCTTC
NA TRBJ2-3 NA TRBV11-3 CASSSNAADTQYF TGTGCCAGCAGCTCTAACGCGGCAGATACGCAGTATTTT
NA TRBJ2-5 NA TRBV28 CASSPLRGRETQYF TGTGCCAGCAGCCCCCTTAGGGGTAGAGAGACCCAGTACTTC
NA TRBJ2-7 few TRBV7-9 CASSFGTDTYEQYF TGTGCCAGCAGCTTTGGGACTGACACCTACGAGCAGTACTTC
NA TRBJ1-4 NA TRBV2 CASSEVGAMGEKLFF TGTGCCAGCAGTGAAGTTGGGGCAATGGGGGAAAAACTGTTTTTT
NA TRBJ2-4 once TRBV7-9 CASSLSYRTVAKNIQYF TGTGCCAGCAGCTTAAGCTACAGAACTGTAGCCAAAAACATTCAGTACTTC
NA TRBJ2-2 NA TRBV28 CASSSAGPTGELFF TGTGCCAGCAGTTCGGCAGGGCCGACCGGGGAGCTGTTTTTT
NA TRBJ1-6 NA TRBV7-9 CASSLVGPGGWALHF TGTGCCAGCAGCTTAGTAGGACCGGGAGGTTGGGCCCTCCACTTT
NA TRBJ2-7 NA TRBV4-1 CASSQGPWQGYEQYF TGCGCCAGCAGCCAAGGGCCCTGGCAGGGGTACGAGCAGTACTTC
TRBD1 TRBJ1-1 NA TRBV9 CASSVSQGGRPEAFF TGTGCCAGCAGCGTTTCACAGGGGGGGAGGCCTGAAGCTTTCTTT
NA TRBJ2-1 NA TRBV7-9 CASSPDYYEQFF TGTGCCAGCAGCCCCGACTACTATGAGCAGTTCTTC
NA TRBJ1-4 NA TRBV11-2 CASSLQEAEKLFF TGTGCCAGCAGCTTACAGGAGGCGGAAAAACTGTTTTTT
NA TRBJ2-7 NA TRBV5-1 CASSLGPRSDYEQYF TGCGCCAGCAGCTTGGGACCTAGGTCGGACTACGAGCAGTACTTC
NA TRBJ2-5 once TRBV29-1 CSALTGLLETQYF TGCAGCGCACTTACAGGGTTGTTGGAGACCCAGTACTTC
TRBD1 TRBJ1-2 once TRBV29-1 CSARPAGGNGYTF TGCAGCGCCCGCCCCGCAGGGGGCAATGGCTACACCTTC
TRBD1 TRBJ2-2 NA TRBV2 CASYTGYGTAINTGELFF TGTGCCAGCTATACGGGGTACGGGACAGCAATTAACACCGGGGAGCTGTTTTTT
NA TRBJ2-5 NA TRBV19 CASSTAGRETQYF TGTGCCAGTTCGACTGCGGGGCGAGAGACCCAGTACTTC
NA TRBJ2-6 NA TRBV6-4 CASSSDTATGANVLTF TGTGCCAGCAGCTCGGACACTGCAACTGGGGCCAACGTCCTGACTTTC
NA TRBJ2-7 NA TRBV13 CASSPVDSYEQYF TGTGCCAGCAGCCCCGTGGACAGCTACGAGCAGTACTTC
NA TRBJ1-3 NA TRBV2 CASTMDSVGNTIYF TGTGCCAGCACGATGGACTCGGTCGGAAACACCATATATTTT
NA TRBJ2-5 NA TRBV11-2 CASSYGGETQYF TGTGCCAGCAGCTACGGCGGGGAGACCCAGTACTTC